This T cell receptor beta chain was obtained from a study of T cells expressing NK-cell markers (dated by TCRdb to about 2020). Looking at the study overall: In sorted CD3+CD56+NKG2C+, CD3+CD56+NKG2C- and CD3+CD56-NKG2C+ T-cell subsets from about 8 donors, TCR beta-chain repertoires were profiled. Libraries were sequenced as 2 x 150 bp reads on Illumina HiSeq 2000/2500, MiSeq or NextSeq. The eight sequenced donors were randomly selected healthy volunteers, three men and five women. Of the eight sequenced donors, seven were found to be HCMV-seropositive and one was found to be HCMV-seronegative. Broad study findings and their caveats: For several donors, the dominant CD3+CD56+NKG2C+ clonotypes were among the top 10 CD8+ clonotypes and accounted for 1.0-7.0% of CD8+ T cells. Whether the expanded NKG2C-expressing T cell clones were specific for HCMV antigens remained unclear. Those dominant clonotypes were again the most abundant among CD3+CD56-NKG2C+ cells in a few donors, at about 25-65%.

Counted from cysteine to phenylalanine, this CDR3 has 13 amino acids. DNA for this receptor is not on file. The germline V gene (reference sequence) sets CDR1 to DFQATT and CDR2 to SNEGSKA. The sample was run on an Illumina HiSeq 2000. TCR beta cDNA libraries were made by 5'RACE template switching that added a universal primer site and unique molecular identifiers. cDNA synthesis was primed from the TCR beta constant segment, followed by two successive PCR amplification steps. For the original study's pipeline: MIGEC was used to demultiplex reads and group reads by UMI, and MiTCR was used to assemble and quantify clonotypes. Only TCR cDNA sequences supported by at least two reads were kept to exclude erroneous sequences. The tcR package was used for downstream repertoire analysis, with clonotypes matched between fractions based on CDR3 nucleotide sequence plus V segment. VDJmatch was used to annotate antigen specificity against VDJdb, with one amino acid substitution in CDR3 permitted. Each CDR3 protein sequence appears as one entry after TCRdb reprocessed the reads, and no DNA is included. The authors' filters were not applied to this entry. The sample table includes roughly 350,000 distinct CDR3 sequences. Of the sample, under 6.5% falls within the top ten clones.

HCMV-specific IgG was detected in serum with a commercial ELISA kit to determine HCMV serostatus. Ficoll density gradient centrifugation was used to isolate peripheral blood mononuclear cells from blood. To note about this clonotype: Its recognized antigen is unknown.

The TCR was taken from a man aged 18-70 years in good health. The V gene is TRBV20-1 and the J gene is TRBJ2-2; TCRdb's assignment of TRBD2 cannot be checked, as there is no DNA. Material for sequencing was blood T cells: a sorted CD56 or NKG2C T cell subset, CD4+ or CD8+ T cells, or bulk PBMC T cells (not recorded which). The encoded CDR3 is CSASGAQTGELFF.